Listed below are T cell receptor beta chains from one sample, sequenced in a study of PD-L1 blockade in urothelial cancer. The table came from immunoSEQ multiplex PCR; TCRdb's copy has only in-frame clones and leaves some out. The sample lists some 74,000 clones; around four fifths were seen once. Here the sequenced sample was PBMCs, taken around atezolizumab (anti-PD-L1) treatment. Receptors originate from a man between 40 and 49 years old with urothelial cancer. Each CDR3 is given with its conserved first and last residue.

TRBJ1-1,TRBV6-1,CAVGTEAFF
TRBJ2-7,TRBV9,CASSVSGTAYEQYF
TRBJ1-1,TRBV6-6,CASSYERGTEAFF
TRBJ2-7,TRBV7-2,CASSPQRYSYEQYF
TRBJ1-5,TRBV2,CASRTGTNQPQHF
TRBJ2-5,TRBV7-8,CASSFITSGSRGIQETQYF
TRBJ1-1,TRBV6-4,CASSESGTGGTEAFF
TRBJ2-2,TRBV10-2,CASSPGRGYTGELFF
TRBJ2-7,TRBV9,CASGHDTYEQYF
TRBJ2-1,TRBV5-6,CASSYEQAAREQFF
TRBJ2-5,TRBV11-2,CASSSLDRVGETQYF
TRBJ1-5,TRBV28,CASSSQGASNQPQHF
TRBJ2-2,TRBV7-3,CASSWGLGTGELFF
TRBJ1-1,TRBV7-6,CASSLAMNTEAFF
TRBJ1-2,TRBV4-1,CASSLKGTGRVNYGYTF
TRBJ1-2,TRBV19,CASSSDRVYGYTF
TRBJ2-7,TRBV28,CASSYEMTSGTDYEQYF
TRBJ2-7,TRBV18,CASSPSRDREYEQYF
TRBJ1-1,TRBV5-1,CASRPGDRNTEAFF
TRBJ2-5,TRBV7-2,CASSSIQQETQYF
TRBJ2-1,TRBV27,CASSLASVYNEQFF
TRBJ2-2,TRBV2,CASRGNSNTGELFF